This T cell receptor beta chain originates from a study of T cell responses to AZD1222 COVID-19 vaccine. About this clone: Its antigen is unidentified.

Analyses pooled second doses at about 4 or about 12 weeks. The repertoire was sequenced with immunoSEQ multiplex PCR; TCRdb's copy has only in-frame clones and lacks some. The table includes more than 95,000 clones, around 89% detected once. Whole-study findings and limits: Baseline seropositivity occurred in only a handful of AZD1222 recipients.

CDR1 and CDR2 (germline): SNHLY, FYNNEI. There are 13 residues in the CDR3. The starting material was peripheral blood, obtained 28 days after the second AZD1222 dose. The source is an adult who received the AZD1222 COVID-19 vaccine. The chain joins TRBV2 to TRBJ1-2, with D maybe TRBD1 (6 bases). This chain's CDR3 is CVSRGGAKVGYTF. Here the CDR3 DNA reads TGTGTCTCACGGGGGGGCGCGAAGGTTGGCTACACCTTC.